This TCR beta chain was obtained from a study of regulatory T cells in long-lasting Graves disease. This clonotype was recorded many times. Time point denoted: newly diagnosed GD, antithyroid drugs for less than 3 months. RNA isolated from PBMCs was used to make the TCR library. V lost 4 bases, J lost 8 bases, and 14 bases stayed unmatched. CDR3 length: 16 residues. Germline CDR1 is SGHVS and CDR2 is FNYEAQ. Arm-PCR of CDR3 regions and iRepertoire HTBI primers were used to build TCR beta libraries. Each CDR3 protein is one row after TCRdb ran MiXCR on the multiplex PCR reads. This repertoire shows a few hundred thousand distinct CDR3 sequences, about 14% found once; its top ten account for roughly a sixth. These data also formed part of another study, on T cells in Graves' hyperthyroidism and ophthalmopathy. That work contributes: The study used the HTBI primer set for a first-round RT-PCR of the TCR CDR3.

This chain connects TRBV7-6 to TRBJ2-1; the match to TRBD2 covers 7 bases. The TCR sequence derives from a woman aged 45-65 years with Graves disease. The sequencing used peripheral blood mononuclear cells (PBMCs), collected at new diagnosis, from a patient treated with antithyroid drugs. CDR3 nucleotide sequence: TGTGCCAGCAGCTATCGACTAGCAGGCGGGATGCATGAGCAGTTCTTC. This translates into CASSYRLAGGMHEQFF.